In this sample, the clone carrying this T cell receptor beta chain turned up a few times. Its matching antigen is unknown. The source of the sample is a study of post-analysis software for immune sequencing data. Study results and limitations: Roughly five TRBV segments appeared more often in patients than in controls, and TRBV5-6, TRBV5-1 and TRBV20-1 were among these.

Unique-molecular-identifier-tagged TCR beta cDNA libraries were used. TCRdb reprocessed the PCR reads via MiXCR and lists one record per CDR3 protein. The sample carries under 650,000 distinct CDR3 sequences, roughly 46% recorded once. V was cut by 3 bases and J by 7 bases, with 16 bases left in between. This CDR3 spans 15 amino acids. The sequenced sample was blood. The J gene is TRBJ1-5, the V gene TRBV12-3 or TRBV12-4; D perhaps matches TRBD1 (5 bases). The source of this sequence is a girl under 18 with multiple sclerosis. The DNA of the CDR3 is TGTGCCAGCAGTTTGAGCGATAGGGGTACCCAGCCCCAGCATTTT. This sequence encodes CASSLSDRGTQPQHF.